These T cell receptor beta chains were read from a single sample in a study of post-analysis software for immune sequencing data. TCRdb analysed the PCR reads with MiXCR anew, one entry per CDR3 protein. This repertoire shows around 190,000 distinct CDR3 sequences, 25% to 30% found once; its top ten account for about 3.4%. Input material: blood. The receptors shown here come from a girl aged 2-17 years with multiple sclerosis. Both conserved end residues are part of each CDR3. The D gene is left open where the match is weak. Size tells how often a clone was seen (once, few, many) or the class of an expanded clone, and some rows leave it out.

CDR3aa | j_gene | v_gene | d_gene | abundance
CASSLGGRTNTEAFF | TRBJ1-1 | TRBV28 | - | -
CASSLFQGMNTEAFF | TRBJ1-1 | TRBV7-8 | - | -
CMGQRGASYNEQFF | TRBJ2-1 | TRBV20-1 | - | -
CAISEGGGTSYNEQFF | TRBJ2-1 | TRBV10-3 | TRBD2 | few
CSARVLREIRNEQFF | TRBJ2-1 | TRBV20-1 | - | once
CSARMRSGANVLTF | TRBJ2-6 | TRBV20-1 | - | -
CASSFVPGVGGNTIYF | TRBJ1-3 | TRBV5-1 | - | -
CASSQDPRDSEKLFF | TRBJ1-4 | TRBV4-1 | - | -
CSAGPGGNGYGYTF | TRBJ1-2 | TRBV20-1 | TRBD1 | many
CSASINGGNYGYTF | TRBJ1-2 | TRBV20-1 | - | many
CASSLMGLPLSTRYF | TRBJ2-3 | TRBV5-4 | - | few
CASRPTGSSYNEQFF | TRBJ2-1 | TRBV7-3 | - | many
CAPRRDDTGELFF | TRBJ2-2 | TRBV7-2 | - | -
CSAWSQGDGTDTQYF | TRBJ2-3 | TRBV20-1 | TRBD1 | many
CASSPRQGADTDTQYF | TRBJ2-3 | TRBV3-1 | TRBD1 | few
CASSLRDWAGTDTQYF | TRBJ2-3 | TRBV5-6 | - | -
CASSRTVLAKNIQYF | TRBJ2-4 | TRBV27 | - | many
CSVDWGNTEAFF | TRBJ1-1 | TRBV29-1 | - | few
CASSWTLETLTF | TRBJ1-2 | TRBV7-9 | - | -
CASSRDTETANEQFF | TRBJ2-1 | TRBV5-1 | - | -
CASSLGGTSFYGYTF | TRBJ1-2 | TRBV5-1 | - | few
CSASAGPESFF | TRBJ1-1 | TRBV20-1 | - | -
CASSQIPGGVGGYTF | TRBJ1-2 | TRBV4-1 | - | -
CASRLTGFSSPLHF | TRBJ1-6 | TRBV27 | TRBD1 | -
CASRRDRGGGTDTQYF | TRBJ2-3 | TRBV5-1 | - | -
CSARVRLIGTHGETQYF | TRBJ2-5 | TRBV20-1 | - | -
CSADRGLYGYTF | TRBJ1-2 | TRBV20-1 | TRBD1 | -